This T cell receptor (beta chain) was retrieved from a study of CD4 T cells in relation to SARS-CoV-2 and coronaviruses. This clone was seen just once. Its antigen is undetermined. Unexposed donor CD4+ T cells date from about 2011-2018, before the COVID-19 pandemic. CD4+ T cells were isolated from the cells after roughly 11 days of culture. Study-level results: Monoreactive clones expanded significantly more to SARS-CoV-2 than crossreactive clones did.

Profiling relied on immunoSEQ multiplex PCR, and the TCRdb table lists in-frame clones only, not all of them. The sample holds 18,000 or so clones, 70% to 85% seen once. V shed 0 bases and J 4 bases; nucleotides not matched to a gene: 0. CDR3 length: 15 residues. Germline CDR1 is MRHNA and CDR2 is SNTAGT. This chain links TRBV6-4 with TRBJ2-1; the match to TRBD2 covers 10 bases. The clonotype comes from a human donor in good health. The material sequenced was CD4+ T cells from PBMCs, cultured in vitro. In DNA, the CDR3 is TGTGCCAGCAGTGACTCAGCGGGAGGGTACAATGAGCAGTTCTTC. The encoded protein is CASSDSAGGYNEQFF.